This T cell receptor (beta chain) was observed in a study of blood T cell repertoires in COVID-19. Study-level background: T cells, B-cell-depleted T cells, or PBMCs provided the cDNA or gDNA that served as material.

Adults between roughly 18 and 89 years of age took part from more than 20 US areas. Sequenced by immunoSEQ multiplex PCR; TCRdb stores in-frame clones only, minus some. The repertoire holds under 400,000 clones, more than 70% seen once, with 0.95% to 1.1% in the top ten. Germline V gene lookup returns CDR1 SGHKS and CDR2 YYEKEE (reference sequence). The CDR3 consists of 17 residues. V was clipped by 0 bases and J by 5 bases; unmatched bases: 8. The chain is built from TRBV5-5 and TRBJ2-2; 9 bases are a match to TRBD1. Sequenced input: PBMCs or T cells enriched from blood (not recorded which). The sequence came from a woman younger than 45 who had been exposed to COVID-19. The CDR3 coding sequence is TGTGCCAGCAGCTTGGACAGGGGGCGGCACCTAACCGGGGAGCTGTTTTTT. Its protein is CASSLDRGRHLTGELFF.